The rows below give T cell receptor beta chains drawn from one sample of a study of T-cell memory formation after mild COVID-19. TCRdb fed the 5' RACE reads into MiXCR, producing one record per CDR3 protein. The table lists fewer than 15,000 distinct CDR3 sequences, 9.5% to 15% of them singletons. Sequencing used PBMCs or a T cell subset sorted from them (not recorded which). The receptors here all came from an adult woman who had mild COVID-19 (a few samples of this study predate the infection). Cell type and time point are not known. Both conserved end residues are part of each CDR3. The D gene is left open where the match is weak. Rows give clone size only sometimes, using once, few, many, or a class for an expanded clone.

V,size,J,D,CDR3,DNA
TRBV13,NA,TRBJ1-4,NA,CASSFRGGDEKLFF,TGTGCCAGCAGCTTCCGAGGGGGGGATGAAAAACTGTTTTTT
TRBV11-2,many,TRBJ1-6,NA,CASSFTPDPGHLPESSYNSPLHF,TGTGCCAGCAGCTTCACCCCGGACCCGGGACACCTTCCCGAAAGCTCCTATAATTCACCCCTCCACTTT
TRBV20-1,many,TRBJ1-1,NA,CSARDESGNTEAFF,TGCAGTGCTAGAGATGAATCGGGGAACACTGAAGCTTTCTTT
TRBV6-2/TRBV6-3,many,TRBJ1-2,NA,CASSQGHGYTF,TGTGCCAGCAGTCAGGGCCATGGCTACACCTTC
TRBV7-6,medium-sized,TRBJ2-7,NA,CASSLVSWGAEDEQYF,TGTGCCAGCAGCTTAGTATCGTGGGGCGCTGAGGACGAGCAGTACTTC
TRBV27,many,TRBJ1-5,NA,CASSTGLGNQPQHF,TGTGCCAGCAGTACGGGTCTGGGGAATCAGCCCCAGCATTTT
TRBV18,many,TRBJ2-7,NA,CASSPSTVYEQYF,TGTGCCAGCTCACCATCGACAGTCTACGAGCAGTACTTC
TRBV5-1,once,TRBJ2-2,NA,CASSLDVTGNTGELFF,TGCGCCAGCAGCTTGGATGTGACAGGGAACACCGGGGAGCTGTTTTTT
TRBV6-6,many,TRBJ2-7,TRBD1,CASRADRGITYEQYF,TGTGCCAGCAGAGCTGACAGGGGAATCACCTACGAGCAGTACTTC
TRBV25-1,many,TRBJ1-1,NA,CASSERGAYTEAFF,TGTGCCAGCAGCGAGAGAGGGGCTTACACTGAAGCTTTCTTT
TRBV20-1,medium-sized,TRBJ2-1,TRBD2,CSARGTSGYNEQFF,TGCAGTGCTAGGGGGACTAGCGGATACAATGAGCAGTTCTTC
TRBV15,many,TRBJ1-4,TRBD1,CATSSRQGGEKLFF,TGTGCCACCAGCAGTAGACAGGGAGGTGAAAAACTGTTTTTT
TRBV5-4,many,TRBJ2-7,TRBD1,CASSFPGQGINEQYF,TGTGCCAGCAGCTTTCCGGGACAGGGGATCAACGAGCAGTACTTC
TRBV5-6,many,TRBJ1-1,NA,CASSPSGGGTEAFF,TGTGCCAGCAGCCCGAGCGGGGGAGGAACTGAAGCTTTCTTT
TRBV9,many,TRBJ1-2,NA,CASSPRQDYGYTF,TGTGCCAGCAGCCCCAGACAGGACTATGGCTACACCTTC
TRBV12-3/TRBV12-4,many,TRBJ2-7,TRBD1,CASPLPDRGISYEQYF,TGTGCCAGCCCCCTCCCTGACAGGGGGATTTCCTACGAGCAGTACTTC
TRBV20-1,many,TRBJ2-7,TRBD1,CSAREQGIWSEQYF,TGCAGTGCCAGGGAACAGGGGATTTGGAGCGAGCAGTACTTC
TRBV7-8,many,TRBJ2-3,NA,CASSLVGVSTDTQYF,TGTGCCAGCAGCTTAGTCGGGGTCAGCACAGATACGCAGTATTTT